This T cell receptor (delta chain) emerged from a study of delta chains in infants with herpesvirus infections (dated by TCRdb to the early 2020s). A note on the overall study: To characterize gammadelta T cell responses to primary cytomegalovirus (CMV) infection, researchers prospectively followed a birth cohort of Ugandan infants starting at birth. gammadelta TCRs were sequenced from PBMC of some 19 CMV-infected infants (one congenitally infected) and 7 to 9 CMV-uninfected infants with enough sample available. The study searched for a public fetal Vdelta1/Vgamma8 gammadelta TCR clonotype in infants who acquired CMV infection after birth. Previously published Belgian fetal and cord blood gammadelta TCR data were added only for comparison and were not generated in this cohort. Blood samples from the infants were grouped into approximate ages of 1.5, 4, 8 and 12 months. Paper-wide results and their limitations: The authors noted a small sample size and no race- or environment-matched controls, since nearly all Ugandans acquire CMV before adulthood. Of 15 to 20 CMV-infected infants, 4 carried the public Vdelta1 clonotype: three infants infected postnatally before 120 days of age and the congenitally infected infant. In CMV-uninfected infants, the public clonotype might still be present but below the detection limit. Detection of the public clonotype was limited to the first time point after infection, and the public clonotype was not found in uninfected infants or in infants infected after 120 days. Public-clonotype frequency among Vdelta1 cells appeared to correlate inversely with age at infection and decayed rapidly, seemingly not persisting beyond around 9 weeks.

In regard to this clone: The antigen it binds to is not known. Base qualities are missing; no much larger clone stands one base away.

Pregnant women receiving prenatal care in Kampala, Uganda, were recruited, and the infants of these women were enrolled, with documentation of maternal HIV status required. Families received weekly visits, and collection of infant clinical information, oral swabs and peripheral blood began at 6 weeks of age and continued every 4 months after that. After blood was collected in heparin tubes, PBMC were isolated using Ficoll-Paque density gradient centrifugation and then cryopreserved. To prepare the library, RT-PCR was applied. PBMC RNA was reverse transcribed with SuperScript II using gamma-chain- and delta-chain-specific primers to generate TCR cDNA. After purification with AMPure XP beads, the cDNA was amplified and indexed with Illumina adapters using the Nextera XT Index Kit. Sequencing of the gammadelta TCR libraries was done on an Illumina MiSeq using a V2 300-cycle kit. In the authors' own workflow: Using MiXCR v2.1.12, CDR3 sequences were assembled, and reads were mapped onto D, J and V genes obtained from GenBank. Repertoire analyses of the CDR3 clonotypes were performed with VDJtools v1.2.1. TCRdb reanalyzed the public reads with the CATT caller, and identical DNA sequences were merged afterwards. For this entry, the V and J calls and clone size follow TCRdb and not the study's own pipeline. The sample contains about 570 delta-chain clones, just under 60% of them found a single time. Of the sample, 25% to 30% falls within the top ten clones.

At the junction V is shortened by 2 bases and J by 2 bases; bases outside the gene matches: 1. CDR1 and CDR2, looked up from the germline V gene, are GEAIGNYY and EKD. The CDR3 goes from the cysteine to the phenylalanine over 17 residues. Of all the DNA, just the CDR3 is kept, 51 bases in frame from base 1. This receptor was identified in a human donor who was a Ugandan infant, either HIV-exposed or HIV-unexposed (not recorded which). The sample consisted of peripheral blood, taken at time point 5 of longitudinal follow-up. Rearrangement joined TRDV2 to TRDJ3, and 11 junctional nucleotides match TRDD3. The CDR3 in this case is CACDILGDTWDTRQMFF. The sequenced DNA is TGTGCCTGTGACATACTGGGGGATACCTGGGACACCCGACAGATGTTTTTC.